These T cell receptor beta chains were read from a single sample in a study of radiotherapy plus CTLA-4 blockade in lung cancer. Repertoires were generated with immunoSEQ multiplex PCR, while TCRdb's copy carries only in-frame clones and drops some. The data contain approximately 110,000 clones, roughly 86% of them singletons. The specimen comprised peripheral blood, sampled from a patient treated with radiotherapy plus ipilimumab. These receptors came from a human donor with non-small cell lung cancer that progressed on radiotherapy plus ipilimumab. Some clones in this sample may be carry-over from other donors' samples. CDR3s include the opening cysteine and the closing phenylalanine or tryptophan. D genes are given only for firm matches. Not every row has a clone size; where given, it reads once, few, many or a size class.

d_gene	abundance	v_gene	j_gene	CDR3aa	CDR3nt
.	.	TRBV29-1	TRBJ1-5	CSVGGAGNQPQHF	TGCAGCGTTGGAGGGGCCGGCAATCAGCCCCAGCATTTT
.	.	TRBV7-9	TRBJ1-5	CASSSEQPNQPQHF	TGTGCCAGCAGCTCGGAACAGCCCAATCAGCCCCAGCATTTT
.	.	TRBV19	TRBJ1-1	CASSMRAYTEAFF	TGTGCCAGTAGTATGCGGGCCTACACTGAAGCTTTCTTT
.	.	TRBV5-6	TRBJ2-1	CASSLLDRSSNEQFF	TGTGCCAGCAGCCTTCTTGACAGAAGCTCTAATGAGCAGTTCTTC
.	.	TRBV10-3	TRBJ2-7	CAIRNSYEQYF	TGTGCCATCAGGAACTCCTACGAGCAGTACTTC
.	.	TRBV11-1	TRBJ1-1	CASRSSRSTEAFF	TGTGCCAGCAGATCGAGCCGTTCCACTGAAGCTTTCTTT
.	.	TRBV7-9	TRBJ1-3	CASSPKQGNTIYF	TGTGCCAGCAGCCCCAAACAGGGAAACACCATATATTTT
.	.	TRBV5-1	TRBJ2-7	CASSSLLQGHEQYF	TGCGCCAGCAGCAGCTTACTACAGGGCCACGAGCAGTACTTC
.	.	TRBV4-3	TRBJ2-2	CASRQALAYGELFF	TGCGCCAGCAGGCAAGCCCTAGCGTACGGGGAGCTGTTTTTT
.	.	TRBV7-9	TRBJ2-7	CASSSGPLTGPYEQYF	TGTGCCAGCAGCTCAGGCCCTTTGACAGGTCCCTACGAGCAGTACTTC
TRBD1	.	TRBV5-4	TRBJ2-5	CASNGDRREGTQYF	TGTGCCAGCAACGGGGACAGGAGAGAGGGGACCCAGTACTTC
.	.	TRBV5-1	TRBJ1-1	CASSLDRVTEAFF	TGCGCCAGCAGCTTGGACAGGGTCACTGAAGCTTTCTTT
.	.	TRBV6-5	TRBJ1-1	CASRSVDFQNTEAFF	TGTGCCAGCAGATCCGTGGACTTCCAGAACACTGAAGCTTTCTTT
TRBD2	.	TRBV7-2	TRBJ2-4	CASSNGLAGAGYIQYF	TGTGCCAGCAGCAACGGACTAGCGGGGGCGGGCTACATTCAGTACTTC
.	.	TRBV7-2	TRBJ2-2	CASSLARHGELFF	TGTGCCAGCAGCTTAGCGCGGCACGGGGAGCTGTTTTTT
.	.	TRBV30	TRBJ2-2	CAWSQGTNGELFF	TGTGCCTGGTCTCAGGGGACTAACGGGGAGCTGTTTTTT
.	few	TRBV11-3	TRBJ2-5	CASSFAGEETQYF	TGTGCCAGCAGCTTTGCAGGGGAAGAGACCCAGTACTTC
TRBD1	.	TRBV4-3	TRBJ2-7	CASSQGWDRGNEQYF	TGCGCCAGCAGCCAAGGCTGGGACAGGGGAAACGAGCAGTACTTC
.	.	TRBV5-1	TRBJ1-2	CASSLNEGLGYTF	TGCGCCAGCAGCTTGAATGAAGGGTTGGGCTACACCTTC
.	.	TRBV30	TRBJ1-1	CAWSVLFRAFF	TGTGCCTGGAGTGTACTATTCAGAGCTTTCTTT
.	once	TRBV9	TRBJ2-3	CASSVEHPTDTQYF	TGTGCCAGCAGCGTAGAACACCCCACAGATACGCAGTATTTT
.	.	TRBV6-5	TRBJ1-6	CASARASGNSPLHF	TGTGCCAGCGCTCGAGCCAGTGGGAATTCACCCCTCCACTTT
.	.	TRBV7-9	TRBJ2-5	CASSAGQLQETQYF	TGTGCCAGCAGCGCCGGACAACTCCAAGAGACCCAGTACTTC
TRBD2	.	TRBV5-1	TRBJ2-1	CASSLVPGLAGVDEQFF	TGCGCCAGCAGCTTGGTCCCGGGACTAGCGGGGGTCGATGAGCAGTTCTTC
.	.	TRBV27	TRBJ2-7	CASSLWGDSNKQYF	TGTGCCAGCAGTTTATGGGGGGACTCGAACAAGCAGTACTTC
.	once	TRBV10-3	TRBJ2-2	CAISDVHTGELFF	TGTGCCATCAGTGACGTTCATACGGGGGAGCTGTTTTTT
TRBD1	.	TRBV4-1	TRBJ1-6	CASSQVLPGGLSPLHF	TGCGCCAGCAGCCAAGTTCTCCCAGGGGGCCTTTCACCCCTCCACTTT
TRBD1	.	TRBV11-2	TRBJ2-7	CASSENQGAGEQYF	TGTGCCAGCAGCGAGAACCAGGGGGCGGGCGAGCAGTACTTC
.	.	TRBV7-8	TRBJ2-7	CASSLGLTQGEQYF	TGTGCCAGCAGCTTAGGGCTGACCCAGGGCGAGCAGTACTTC
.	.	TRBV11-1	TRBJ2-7	CASSSYYYEQYF	TGTGCCAGCAGCTCCTACTACTACGAGCAGTACTTC
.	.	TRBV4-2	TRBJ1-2	CASSQELGAVYGYTF	TGTGCCAGCAGCCAAGAACTAGGTGCAGTCTATGGCTACACCTTC
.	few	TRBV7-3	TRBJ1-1	CASSLQGTNTEAFF	TGTGCCAGCAGCTTACAGGGGACGAACACTGAAGCTTTCTTT
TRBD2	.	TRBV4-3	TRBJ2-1	CASSQEGLAINEQFF	TGCGCCAGCAGCCAAGAGGGACTAGCTATCAATGAGCAGTTCTTC
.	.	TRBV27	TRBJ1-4	CASSFVGGKLFF	TGTGCCAGCAGTTTCGTCGGGGGAAAACTGTTTTTT
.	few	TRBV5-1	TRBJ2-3	CASSFSVSTDTQYF	TGCGCCAGCAGCTTCTCGGTGAGCACAGATACGCAGTATTTT
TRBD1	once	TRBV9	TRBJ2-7	CASSVGGQGVYEQYF	TGTGCCAGCAGCGTAGGGGGACAGGGGGTCTACGAGCAGTACTTC
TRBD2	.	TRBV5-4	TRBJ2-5	CASSLGGLERETQYF	TGTGCCAGCAGCTTGGGGGGACTAGAAAGGGAGACCCAGTACTTC
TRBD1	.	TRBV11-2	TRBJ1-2	CASSSGQGGYGYTF	TGTGCCAGCAGCTCGGGACAGGGTGGGTATGGCTACACCTTC
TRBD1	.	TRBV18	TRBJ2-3	CASLTGQTDTQYF	TGTGCCAGCTTGACAGGGCAAACAGATACGCAGTATTTT
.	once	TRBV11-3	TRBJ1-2	CARQHERRGYTF	TGTGCCAGACAGCACGAGAGGAGGGGCTACACCTTC
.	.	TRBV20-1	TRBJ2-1	CSARTNVEQFF	TGCAGTGCTAGGACCAACGTGGAGCAGTTCTTC
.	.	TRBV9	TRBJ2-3	CASSTGKHVVDTQYF	TGTGCCAGCAGCACCGGGAAACACGTTGTAGATACGCAGTATTTT
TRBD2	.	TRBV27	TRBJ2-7	CASSPSGFREGSPYEQYF	TGTGCCAGCAGTCCATCCGGATTCAGGGAGGGGTCCCCCTACGAGCAGTACTTC
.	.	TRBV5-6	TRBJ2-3	CASSLGASPDTDTQYF	TGTGCCAGCAGCTTGGGGGCGAGTCCAGATACAGATACGCAGTATTTT
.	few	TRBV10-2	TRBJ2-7	CASSEIGTSYEQYF	TGCGCCAGCAGTGAGATCGGGACTTCCTACGAGCAGTACTTC
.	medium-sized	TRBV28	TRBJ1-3	CATTVPQGNTIYF	TGTGCCACGACGGTGCCTCAAGGAAACACCATATATTTT
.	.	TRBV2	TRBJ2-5	CASSLQGFVQETQYF	TGTGCCAGCAGCCTGCAGGGGTTTGTCCAAGAGACCCAGTACTTC
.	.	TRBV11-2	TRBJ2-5	CASSSLTPQETQYF	TGTGCCAGCAGCTCACTAACCCCTCAAGAGACCCAGTACTTC
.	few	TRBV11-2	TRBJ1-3	CASSRLQGGPGNTIYF	TGTGCCAGCAGCAGACTACAGGGAGGGCCCGGAAACACCATATATTTT
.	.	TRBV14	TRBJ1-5	CASSQEWGEDQPQHF	TGTGCCAGCAGCCAAGAATGGGGGGAGGATCAGCCCCAGCATTTT
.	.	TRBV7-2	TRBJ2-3	CASSLALNTDTQYF	TGTGCCAGCAGCTTAGCTCTGAACACAGATACGCAGTATTTT
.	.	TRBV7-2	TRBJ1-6	CASRIQGYNSPLHF	TGTGCCAGCAGGATACAGGGTTATAATTCACCCCTCCACTTT